This TCR beta chain was identified during a study of blood T cell repertoires in COVID-19. Method: immunoSEQ multiplex PCR; TCRdb's copy keeps in-frame clones and lacks some. The table shows tens of thousands of clones, with 70% to 85% occurring only once. The receptor comes from a human donor in a cohort sampled during active COVID-19. The sample comprised peripheral blood.

CDR3 bases: TGTGCCAGTAGTATTAGGACAGGGGGCTTGTGGCCCCAGCATTTT. Translated, it gives CASSIRTGGLWPQHF. The J gene is TRBJ1-5, the V gene TRBV19; TRBD1 aligns across 11 bases. Germline CDR1 reads LNHDA; CDR2 reads SQIVND (reference sequence). The length of the CDR3 is 15 residues. J lost 9 bases, V lost 3 bases, and 7 bases had no gene match.